This note documents a single T cell receptor beta chain sequence. Its antigen is not identified. Germline lookup yields CDR1 LNHDA and CDR2 SQIVND (reference sequence). The J segment lost 4 bases and the V segment lost 9 bases, leaving 15 bases of the junction unmatched. CDR3 size: 17 residues. Here immunoSEQ multiplex PCR was the method, and the copy in TCRdb shows in-frame clones only, minus some. The sample holds 100,000 to 150,000 clones; 85% to 95% are singletons and the top ten take around 0.84%. These data originate in a study of OX40 agonist ivuxolimab in advanced cancers. Whole-study results and caveats: CD4+ and CD8+ T cells in blood underwent clonal expansion by week 6 at 0.1 to 3.0 mg/kg. Low normalized T-cell clonal expansion was also seen in some nonresponders.

This sequence joins TRBV19 and TRBJ1-2; 12 bases are a match to TRBD1. The starting material was CD4+ or CD8+ T cells sorted from blood, obtained in a trial of the OX40 agonist ivuxolimab. The source of this sequence is an adult with an advanced solid tumor such as melanoma, head and neck, liver or kidney cancer. CDR3 sequence: CASRDRGLSRSSYGYTF. The CDR3 DNA reads TGTGCCAGCCGGGACAGGGGGCTTTCACGGTCGAGCTATGGCTACACCTTC.